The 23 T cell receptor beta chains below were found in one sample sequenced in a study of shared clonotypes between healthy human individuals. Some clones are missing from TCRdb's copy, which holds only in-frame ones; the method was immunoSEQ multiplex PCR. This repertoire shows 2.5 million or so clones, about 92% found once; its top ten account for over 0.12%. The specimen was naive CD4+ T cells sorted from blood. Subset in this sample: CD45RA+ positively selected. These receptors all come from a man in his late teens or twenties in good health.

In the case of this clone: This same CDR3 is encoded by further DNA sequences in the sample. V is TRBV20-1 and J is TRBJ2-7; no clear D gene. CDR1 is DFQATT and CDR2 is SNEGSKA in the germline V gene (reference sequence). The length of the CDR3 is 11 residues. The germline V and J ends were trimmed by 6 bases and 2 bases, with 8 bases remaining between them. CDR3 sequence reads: CSARLAYEQYF. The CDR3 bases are TGCAGTGCCAGATTAGCCTACGAGCAGTACTTC.

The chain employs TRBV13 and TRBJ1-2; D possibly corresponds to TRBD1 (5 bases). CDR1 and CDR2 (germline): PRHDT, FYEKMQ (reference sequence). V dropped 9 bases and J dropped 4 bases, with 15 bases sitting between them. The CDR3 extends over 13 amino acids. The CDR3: CASGSQGGYGYTF. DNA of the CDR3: TGTGCCAGTGGATCCCAGGGTGGCTATGGCTACACCTTC.

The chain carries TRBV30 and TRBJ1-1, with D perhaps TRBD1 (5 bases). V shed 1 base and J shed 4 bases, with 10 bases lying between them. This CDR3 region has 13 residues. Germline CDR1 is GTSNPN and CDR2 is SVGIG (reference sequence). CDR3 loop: CAWSGTPATEAFF. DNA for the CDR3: TGTGCCTGGAGTGGGACACCGGCCACTGAAGCTTTCTTT.

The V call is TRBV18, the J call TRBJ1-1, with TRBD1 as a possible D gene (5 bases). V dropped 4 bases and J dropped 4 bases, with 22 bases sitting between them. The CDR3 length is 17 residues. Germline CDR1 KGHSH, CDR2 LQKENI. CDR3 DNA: TGTGCCAGCTCACGACAAAACTCGGGACCTCTGGGCACTGAAGCTTTCTTT. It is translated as CASSRQNSGPLGTEAFF.

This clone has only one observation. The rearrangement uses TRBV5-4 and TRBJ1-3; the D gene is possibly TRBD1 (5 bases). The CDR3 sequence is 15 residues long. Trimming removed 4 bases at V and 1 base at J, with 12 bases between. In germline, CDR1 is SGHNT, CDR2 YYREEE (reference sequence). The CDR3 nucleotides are TGTGCCAGCAGCGGGAAACAGGATTCTGGAAACACCATATATTTT. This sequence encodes CASSGKQDSGNTIYF. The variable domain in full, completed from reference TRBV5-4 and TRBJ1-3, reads ETGVTQSPTHLIKTRGQQVTLRCSSQSGHNTVSWYQQALGQGPQFIFQYYREEENGRGNFPPRFSGLQFPNYSSELNVNALELDDSALYLCASSGKQDSGNTIYFGEGSWLTVV.

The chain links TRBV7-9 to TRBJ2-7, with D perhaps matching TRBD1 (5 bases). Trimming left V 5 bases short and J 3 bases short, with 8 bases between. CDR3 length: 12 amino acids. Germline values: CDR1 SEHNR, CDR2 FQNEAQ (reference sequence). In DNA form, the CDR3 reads TGTGCCAGCAGCCGACAGAGCTACGAGCAGTACTTC. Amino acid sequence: CASSRQSYEQYF.

The CDR3 reads CASSEQRSQETQYF. The CDR3 coding sequence is TGTGCCAGTAGTGAACAGCGGAGCCAAGAGACCCAGTACTTC. The V and J genes are TRBV19 and TRBJ2-5; possibly TRBD2 for D (5 bases). The V end lost 5 bases, the J end lost 1 base, and 11 bases lay between the germline ends. Germline values: CDR1 LNHDA, CDR2 SQIVND (reference sequence). The CDR3 loop spans 14 amino acids.

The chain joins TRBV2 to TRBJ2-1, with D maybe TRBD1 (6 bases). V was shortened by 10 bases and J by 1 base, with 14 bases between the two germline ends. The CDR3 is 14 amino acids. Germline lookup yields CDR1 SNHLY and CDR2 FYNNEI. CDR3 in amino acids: CATHRESSYNEQFF. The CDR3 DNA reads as TGTGCCACCCACAGGGAGAGTTCCTACAATGAGCAGTTCTTC. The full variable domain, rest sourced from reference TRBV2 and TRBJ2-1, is EPEVTQTPSHQVTQMGQEVILRCVPISNHLYFYWYRQILGQKVEFLVSFYNNEISEKSEIFDDQFSVERPDGSNFTLKIRSTKLEDSAMYFCATHRESSYNEQFFGPGTRLTVL.

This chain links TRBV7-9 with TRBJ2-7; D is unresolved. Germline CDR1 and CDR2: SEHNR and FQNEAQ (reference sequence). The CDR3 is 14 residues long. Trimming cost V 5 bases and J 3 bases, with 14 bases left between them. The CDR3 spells CASSPRDGNYEQYF. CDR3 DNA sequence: TGTGCCAGCAGCCCCCGAGACGGAAACTACGAGCAGTACTTC.

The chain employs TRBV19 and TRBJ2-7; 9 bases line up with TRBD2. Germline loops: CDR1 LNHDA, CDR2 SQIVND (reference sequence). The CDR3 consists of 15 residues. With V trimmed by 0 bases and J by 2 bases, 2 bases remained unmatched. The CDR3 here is CASSIDSGRTYEQYF. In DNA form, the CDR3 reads TGTGCCAGTAGTATAGATAGCGGGAGAACCTACGAGCAGTACTTC.

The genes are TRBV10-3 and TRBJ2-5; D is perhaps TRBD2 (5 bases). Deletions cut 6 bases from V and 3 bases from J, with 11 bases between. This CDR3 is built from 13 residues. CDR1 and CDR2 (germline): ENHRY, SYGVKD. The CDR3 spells CAIRRGLEETQYF. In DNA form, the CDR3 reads TGTGCCATCAGACGGGGTCTAGAAGAGACCCAGTACTTC.

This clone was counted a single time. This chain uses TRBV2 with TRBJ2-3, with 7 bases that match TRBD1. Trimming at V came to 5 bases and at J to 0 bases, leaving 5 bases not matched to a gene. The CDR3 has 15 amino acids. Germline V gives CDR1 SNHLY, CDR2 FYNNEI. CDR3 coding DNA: TGTGCCAGCAGTCCAGACAGGGATAGCACAGATACGCAGTATTTT. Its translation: CASSPDRDSTDTQYF.

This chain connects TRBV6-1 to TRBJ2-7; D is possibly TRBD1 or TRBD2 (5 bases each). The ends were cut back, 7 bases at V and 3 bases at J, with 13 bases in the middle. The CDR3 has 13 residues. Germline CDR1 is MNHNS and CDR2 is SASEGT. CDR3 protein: CASTGGKNYEQYF. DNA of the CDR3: TGTGCCAGCACTGGGGGTAAGAACTACGAGCAGTACTTC.

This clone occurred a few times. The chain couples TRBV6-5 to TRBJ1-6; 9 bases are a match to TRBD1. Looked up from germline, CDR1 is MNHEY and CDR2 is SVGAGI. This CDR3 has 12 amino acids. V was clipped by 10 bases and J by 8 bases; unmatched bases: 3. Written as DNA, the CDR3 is TGTGCCATCAGGACAGGGGATTCACCCCTCCACTTT. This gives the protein CAIRTGDSPLHF.

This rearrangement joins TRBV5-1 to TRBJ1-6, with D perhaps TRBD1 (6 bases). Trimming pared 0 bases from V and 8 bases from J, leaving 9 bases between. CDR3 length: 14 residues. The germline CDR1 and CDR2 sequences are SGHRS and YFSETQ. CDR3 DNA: TGCGCCAGCAGCTTGGGGGCAGGGGATTCACCCCTCCACTTT. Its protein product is CASSLGAGDSPLHF.

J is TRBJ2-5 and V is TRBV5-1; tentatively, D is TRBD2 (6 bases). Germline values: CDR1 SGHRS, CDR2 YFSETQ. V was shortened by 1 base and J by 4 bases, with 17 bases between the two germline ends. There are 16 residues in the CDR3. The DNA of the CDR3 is TGCGCCAGCAGCTTGCAGGACCCCCGGGGAGGAGAGACCCAGTACTTC. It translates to CASSLQDPRGGETQYF. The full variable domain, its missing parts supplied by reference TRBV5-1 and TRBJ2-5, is KAGVTQTPRYLIKTRGQQVTLSCSPISGHRSVSWYQQTPGQGLQFLFEYFSETQRNKGNFPGRFSGRQFSNSRSEMNVSTLELGDSALYLCASSLQDPRGGETQYFGPGTRLLVL.

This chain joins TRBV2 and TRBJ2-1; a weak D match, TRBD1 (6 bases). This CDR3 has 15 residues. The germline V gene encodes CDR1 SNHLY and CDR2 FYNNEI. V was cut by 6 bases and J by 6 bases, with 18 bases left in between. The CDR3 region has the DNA TGTGCCAGCAGCCCAAGGGTCGGACAGTTCAATGAGCAGTTCTTC. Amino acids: CASSPRVGQFNEQFF.

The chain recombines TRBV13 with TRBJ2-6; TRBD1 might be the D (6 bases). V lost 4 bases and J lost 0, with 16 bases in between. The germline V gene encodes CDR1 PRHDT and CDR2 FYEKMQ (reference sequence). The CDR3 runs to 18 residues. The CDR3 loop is CASSSTDSPISGANVLTF. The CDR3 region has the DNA TGTGCCAGCAGCTCGACGGACAGTCCGATCTCTGGGGCCAACGTCCTGACTTTC.

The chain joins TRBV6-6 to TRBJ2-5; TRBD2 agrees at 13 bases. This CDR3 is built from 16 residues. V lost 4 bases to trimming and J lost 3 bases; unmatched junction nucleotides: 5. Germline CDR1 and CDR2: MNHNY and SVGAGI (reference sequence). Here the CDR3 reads CASSLTSGGVKETQYF. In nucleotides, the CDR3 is TGTGCCAGCAGTTTAACTAGCGGGGGGGTGAAAGAGACCCAGTACTTC.

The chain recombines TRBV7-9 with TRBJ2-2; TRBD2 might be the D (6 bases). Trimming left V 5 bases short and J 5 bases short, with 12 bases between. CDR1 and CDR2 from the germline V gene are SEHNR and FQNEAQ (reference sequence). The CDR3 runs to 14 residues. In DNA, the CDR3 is TGTGCCAGCAGCCTTAGGGACTTTACCGGGGAGCTGTTTTTT. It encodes CASSLRDFTGELFF.

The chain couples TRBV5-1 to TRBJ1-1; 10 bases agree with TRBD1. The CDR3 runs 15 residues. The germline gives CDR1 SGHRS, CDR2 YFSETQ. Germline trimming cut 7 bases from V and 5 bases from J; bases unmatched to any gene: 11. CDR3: CASAIPGTGETEAFF. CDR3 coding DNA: TGCGCCAGCGCTATACCCGGGACAGGGGAAACTGAAGCTTTCTTT.

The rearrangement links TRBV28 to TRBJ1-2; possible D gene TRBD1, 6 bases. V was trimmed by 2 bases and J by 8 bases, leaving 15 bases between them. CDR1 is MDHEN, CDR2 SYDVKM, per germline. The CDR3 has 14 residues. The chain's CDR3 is CASSLAKGGPGYTF. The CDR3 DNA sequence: TGTGCCAGCAGTTTAGCCAAGGGGGGCCCGGGCTACACCTTC.

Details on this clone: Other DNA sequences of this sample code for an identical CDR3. The CDR3 nucleotides read TGTGCCAGCAGCTTAGCTGGACTAGCGGTTTACAATGAGCAGTTCTTC. It encodes CASSLAGLAVYNEQFF. The gene calls are TRBV7-2 and TRBJ2-1; TRBD2 aligns across 10 bases. J lost 4 bases, V lost 0 bases, and 3 bases had no gene match. This CDR3 contains 16 residues. CDR1 and CDR2 (germline): SGHTA, FQGNSA.